This TCR beta chain was sequenced in a study of blood T cell repertoires in COVID-19 (dated by TCRdb to 2020 to 2021). For context, the study as a whole: Samples covering the acute and convalescent phases of COVID-19 were provided by collaborators in the United States, Italy and Spain. The prospective study material was composed of cDNA or gDNA derived from T cells, B-cell-depleted T cells, or PBMCs. Deeply sampled blood TCRbeta repertoires from subjects exposed to, actively infected with, or recovered from COVID-19 were included in the dataset. The repertoires were released in a freely available public database meant as a resource for research on the immune response to SARS-CoV-2. The samples were drawn from the first 160 participants of the ongoing ImmuneRACE study and from more than 1,000 subjects provided by 6 global collaborators. Sample metadata almost always included a de-identified subject ID, COVID-19 status, age in years and sex. Where available, HLA class I and class II types were obtained from metadata supplied by the sample provider rather than from assay-based typing.

Collaborating institutions collected whole blood in K2EDTA tubes following their own protocols. For TCRbeta analysis, collaborators shipped samples as frozen whole blood, isolated PBMCs, or DNA extracted from either of those sample types. As for this clone: The antigen this receptor binds is unknown. No much larger clone exists at a distance of one base, and base qualities are not known.

Taken from cysteine to phenylalanine, the CDR3 has 13 residues. The entry retains the CDR3 DNA only, 39 bases that are in frame from base 1. CDR1 is given as SNHLY and CDR2 as FYNNEI, both from the germline V gene. The junction shows trimming of 6 bases on V and 3 bases on J, plus 8 bases between the germline ends. What the study reported, not specific to this receptor: The quantity of clinical and demographic metadata differed by source and by participant and was supplied without curation.

The immunoSEQ Assay, a bias-controlled multiplex PCR, was used to amplify TCRbeta CDR3 regions from genomic DNA. In the source study's methods: Nucleated cell counts per sample were estimated from amplification of reference gene primers within the assay. To quantify the absolute abundance of each unique TCRbeta CDR3 rearrangement, sequence reads were collapsed and filtered. For each sample, productive Simpson clonality was calculated as the square root of Simpson's diversity index over productive rearrangements. TCRdb obtained this table from immuneACCESS and retained in-frame rearrangements with V and J assigned. These tables miss some clones; where compared with another copy, unresolved V genes account for less than half of the shortfall, and the remainder is unexplained. V, J and clone size are those of that table, while D and trimming were read from the DNA. The sample table contains roughly 410,000 clones; only one count was recorded for roughly 90% of them. 0.95% to 1.5% of the sample is taken by the ten largest.

The chain is encoded by TRBV2 joined to TRBJ1-4; TRBD1 is a weak D gene call, 6 bases matching. The specimen sequenced was peripheral blood. The clonotype comes from a man aged 35-49 years with acute or convalescent COVID-19. The CDR3 reads CASRRGSNEKLFF. DNA sequence: TGTGCCAGCAGGAGGGGGTCTAATGAAAAACTGTTTTTT.